This T cell receptor beta chain originates from a study of blood T cell repertoires in COVID-19. In the study overall: Collection of acute and convalescent COVID-19 samples took place in the United States, Italy and Spain. Sources were T cells, B-cell-depleted T cells, or PBMCs; the material itself was cDNA or gDNA.

In the 2 weeks before study entry, exposed participants met a COVID-19 case, which was PCR-confirmed or clinician-diagnosed. TCRdb's table, derived via immunoSEQ multiplex PCR, lists solely in-frame clones and lacks some. This sample carries 150,000 or so clones, 84% of them seen once, and the ten largest clones take 5.8%. This TCR derives from a woman in her forties or fifties who had been exposed to COVID-19. Source material: PBMCs or T cells enriched from blood (not recorded which).

Written as DNA, the CDR3 is TGCGCCAGCAGCTTACAGGATCCGTCCATCGATGGCTACACCTTC. Amino acids: CASSLQDPSIDGYTF. The rearrangement joins TRBV5-1 to TRBJ1-2, with D maybe TRBD1 (5 bases). The CDR3 loop spans 15 amino acids. Looked up from germline, CDR1 is SGHRS and CDR2 is YFSETQ. Trimming cost V 2 bases and J 6 bases, with 17 bases left between them.